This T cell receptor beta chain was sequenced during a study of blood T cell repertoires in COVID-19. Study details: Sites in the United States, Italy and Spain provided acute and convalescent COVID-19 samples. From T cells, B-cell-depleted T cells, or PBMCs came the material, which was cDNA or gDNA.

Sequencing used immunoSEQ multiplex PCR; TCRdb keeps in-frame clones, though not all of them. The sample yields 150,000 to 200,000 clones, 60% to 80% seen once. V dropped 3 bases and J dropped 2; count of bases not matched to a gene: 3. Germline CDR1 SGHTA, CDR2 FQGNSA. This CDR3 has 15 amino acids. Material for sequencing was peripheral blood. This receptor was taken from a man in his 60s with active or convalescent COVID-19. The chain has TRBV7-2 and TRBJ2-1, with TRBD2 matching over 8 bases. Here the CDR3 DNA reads TGTGCCAGCAGCTTGAGCGGGAGCACCTACAATGAGCAGTTCTTC. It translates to CASSLSGSTYNEQFF.